This T cell receptor (beta chain) was observed in a study of blood T cell repertoires in COVID-19. For the study at large: Nucleic acid was either cDNA or gDNA, and it came from T cells, B-cell-depleted T cells, or PBMCs.

This clone is a singleton in its sample. Original processing methods: Counts of nucleated cells, estimated from reference gene primer amplification, were obtained. The method was immunoSEQ multiplex PCR; TCRdb's version includes in-frame clones alone and lacks a portion of them. Clonal size and the V and J genes are those of that table, whereas D and trimming came from the DNA. The table has 60,000 to 75,000 clones, roughly 86% seen once; the top ten hold around 6.1%. Per germline, CDR1 MGHRA and CDR2 YSYEKL. This CDR3 comprises 15 residues. V shed 0 bases and J shed 2 bases, with 10 bases lying between them.

Sequencing used peripheral blood. The origin of this receptor is a man in his 60s with acute or convalescent COVID-19. The rearrangement joins TRBV4-1 to TRBJ1-1, with D unclear. DNA of the CDR3: TGCGCCAGCAGCCAAGACGAGGGAGAAAACACTGAAGCTTTCTTT. This encodes CASSQDEGENTEAFF.